The rows below give T cell receptor beta chains drawn from one sample of a study of blood T cell repertoires in COVID-19. Produced via immunoSEQ multiplex PCR; TCRdb's table is partial and in-frame only. The repertoire includes around 120,000 clones, roughly 89% of them detected once, and 3.5% to 4% sits in the top ten. Sequenced material: peripheral blood. Source of these receptors: a woman in her fifties or sixties with COVID-19, enrolled during active disease. The CDR3 runs from the conserved cysteine through the conserved F or W. Each record gives: V gene, J gene, CDR3 length, clone size, D gene, CDR3 DNA, CDR3 protein. The D gene is left open where the match is weak. Expanded clones are given a class, and other clones once, few, many or no size at all.

V: TRBV7-2
J: TRBJ1-5
length: 15
size: .
D: TRBD1
DNA: TGTGCCAGCAGGACAGGGGCTTACGGCAATCAGCCCCAGCATTTT
CDR3: CASRTGAYGNQPQHF

V: TRBV7-2
J: TRBJ2-7
length: 14
size: .
D: .
DNA: TGTGCCAGCAGCTCGGGGACCCCCGGGGGAGAGCAGTACTTC
CDR3: CASSSGTPGGEQYF

V: TRBV30
J: TRBJ1-1
length: 12
size: .
D: .
DNA: TGTGCCTGGAGTCCTCGGGAGGGCGAAGCTTTCTTT
CDR3: CAWSPREGEAFF

V: TRBV6-5
J: TRBJ2-1
length: 14
size: .
D: TRBD2
DNA: TGTGCCAGCAGAATAGCGGGGGGATACAATGAGCAGTTCTTC
CDR3: CASRIAGGYNEQFF

V: TRBV15
J: TRBJ1-5
length: 18
size: .
D: TRBD1
DNA: TGTGCCACCAGCAGAGATCAGGCGGACAGGGTAGGAAATCAGCCCCAGCATTTT
CDR3: CATSRDQADRVGNQPQHF

V: TRBV7-2
J: TRBJ1-2
length: 13
size: .
D: .
DNA: TGTGCCAGCAGCTTAGACAGTAACTATGGCTACACCTTC
CDR3: CASSLDSNYGYTF

V: TRBV4-3
J: TRBJ2-1
length: 17
size: .
D: .
DNA: TGCGCCAGCAGCCAAGATAAGGGGGGGGCGGGGTACAATGAGCAGTTCTTC
CDR3: CASSQDKGGAGYNEQFF

V: TRBV7-2
J: TRBJ1-6
length: 19
size: .
D: .
DNA: TGTGCCAGCAGTCCCACCAATGTACAGCGCCGCGGGGGTAATTCACCCCTCCACTTT
CDR3: CASSPTNVQRRGGNSPLHF

V: TRBV7-2
J: TRBJ1-5
length: 12
size: .
D: .
DNA: TGTGCCAGCAGCTTACCAGGCCAGCCCCAGCATTTT
CDR3: CASSLPGQPQHF

V: TRBV21-1
J: TRBJ1-2
length: 13
size: .
D: .
DNA: TGTGCCAGCAGCAATCAGGGGATCTATGGCTACACCTTC
CDR3: CASSNQGIYGYTF

V: TRBV6-2/TRBV6-3
J: TRBJ2-7
length: 16
size: few
D: .
DNA: TGTGCCAGCAGCCCTGGAGAGAGCGGAGGATACTACGAGCAGTACTTC
CDR3: CASSPGESGGYYEQYF

V: TRBV4-3
J: TRBJ1-3
length: 15
size: few
D: .
DNA: TGCGCCAGCAGCCAAGAACGGGACACTGGAAACACCATATATTTT
CDR3: CASSQERDTGNTIYF

V: TRBV24-1
J: TRBJ2-5
length: 14
size: .
D: .
DNA: TGTGCCACCAGTCCGACGGGGGATAGGGAGACCCAGTACTTC
CDR3: CATSPTGDRETQYF

V: TRBV4-3
J: TRBJ2-1
length: 16
size: .
D: TRBD2
DNA: TGCGCCAGCAGCCAAGTGCTAGCGGGGGAGTACAATGAGCAGTTCTTC
CDR3: CASSQVLAGEYNEQFF

V: TRBV11-2
J: TRBJ1-4
length: 17
size: .
D: .
DNA: TGTGCCAGCAGCTTAACCCAGGGTCGGCGAGCTAATGAAAAACTGTTTTTT
CDR3: CASSLTQGRRANEKLFF

V: TRBV4-1
J: TRBJ2-5
length: 17
size: .
D: TRBD2
DNA: TGCGCCAGCAGTCCCGGCGGGGCGGCTAGCGGGGAAGAGACCCAGTACTTC
CDR3: CASSPGGAASGEETQYF

V: TRBV4-3
J: TRBJ1-4
length: 17
size: .
D: .
DNA: TGCGCCAGCAGCCAAGAATGGGGGAGGCAGTTTAATGAAAAACTGTTTTTT
CDR3: CASSQEWGRQFNEKLFF